The rows below give T cell receptor beta chains drawn from one sample of a study of shared clonotypes between healthy human individuals. Some clones are missing from TCRdb's copy, which holds only in-frame ones; the method was immunoSEQ multiplex PCR. The data show more than 2 million clones, almost 96% seen once. Material for sequencing was naive CD4+ T cells sorted from blood. These receptors all come from a man aged 18 to 30 in good health. Each CDR3 is given with its conserved first and last residue. Fields, in order: V gene, clone size, D gene, J gene, CDR3 protein, CDR3 DNA. The D gene is left open where the match is weak. Not all rows give a size; the values are once, few, many and, for expanded clones, a class.

TRBV7-2	NA	TRBD1	TRBJ1-1	CASSPTGVSTEAFF	TGTGCCAGCAGCCCGACAGGGGTTAGCACTGAAGCTTTCTTT
TRBV2	NA	NA	TRBJ2-7	CASRTRLGLGEQYF	TGTGCCAGCAGAACTAGATTGGGCCTCGGTGAGCAGTACTTC
TRBV28	NA	NA	TRBJ1-3	CASSLKPGAGENTIYF	TGTGCCAGCAGTTTGAAACCTGGAGCAGGGGAAAACACCATATATTTT
TRBV6-5	NA	NA	TRBJ2-2	CASSSPGPGELFF	TGTGCCAGCAGTTCGCCAGGGCCCGGGGAGCTGTTTTTT
TRBV20-1	once	NA	TRBJ2-3	CSATKYTQYF	TGCAGTGCTACAAAGTATACGCAGTATTTT
TRBV5-4	NA	TRBD1	TRBJ1-6	CASSPAVVGQNNSPLHF	TGTGCCAGCAGCCCGGCCGTAGTGGGACAGAATAATTCACCCCTCCACTTT
TRBV19	NA	TRBD2	TRBJ2-7	CASTGLAGAIEQYF	TGTGCCAGTACCGGACTAGCGGGAGCTATCGAGCAGTACTTC
TRBV5-6	NA	TRBD1	TRBJ1-4	CASSLSGGDEKLFF	TGTGCCAGCAGCTTGTCAGGGGGCGATGAAAAACTGTTTTTT
TRBV5-5	NA	NA	TRBJ2-1	CASSLFQGLYNEQFF	TGTGCCAGCAGCTTGTTTCAGGGGCTCTACAATGAGCAGTTCTTC
TRBV5-1	NA	TRBD1	TRBJ2-1	CASSWTRDRAYNEQFF	TGCGCCAGCAGTTGGACCCGGGACAGGGCCTACAATGAGCAGTTCTTC
TRBV19	once	NA	TRBJ1-2	CASSIDTRNYGYTF	TGTGCCAGTAGTATAGATACACGGAACTATGGCTACACCTTC
TRBV7-9	NA	NA	TRBJ1-2	CASSFVQVGGYTF	TGTGCCAGCAGCTTCGTCCAGGTTGGTGGCTACACCTTC
TRBV28	NA	NA	TRBJ1-3	CASRSQGLNTIYF	TGTGCCAGCAGGTCGCAGGGTTTAAACACCATATATTTT
TRBV4-1	NA	TRBD2	TRBJ2-1	CASSQDRGGSYNEQFF	TGCGCCAGCAGCCAAGATCGGGGGGGCTCCTACAATGAGCAGTTCTTC